The clone carrying this T cell receptor beta chain was observed once. This specimen belongs to a study of blood T cell repertoires in COVID-19. Study information: Acute and convalescent COVID-19 samples came from the United States, Italy and Spain. From T cells, B-cell-depleted T cells, or PBMCs came the material, which was cDNA or gDNA.

V was shortened by 3 bases and J by 7 bases, with 10 bases between the two germline ends. The CDR3 length is 13 residues. Germline V gene lookup returns CDR1 SGHTA and CDR2 FQGNSA. Per the authors' pipeline: Counts of nucleated cells, estimated from reference gene primer amplification, were obtained. Sequenced by immunoSEQ multiplex PCR; TCRdb stores in-frame clones only, minus some. From that table come the V and J calls and clone size; the DNA was used to work out D and trimming. Among approximately 250,000 clones listed, more than 75% were seen once. Participants had their cohort set by participant-reported clinical history.

The chain couples TRBV7-2 to TRBJ2-1, with D possibly TRBD2 on 5 matching bases. The source of this sequence is a woman in her fifties or sixties in a cohort exposed to, infected with or recovered from COVID-19 (not recorded which). The sample taken for sequencing was PBMCs or T cells enriched from blood (not recorded which). CDR3 sequence reads: CASSFMGVNEQFF. CDR3 coding DNA: TGTGCCAGCAGCTTTATGGGAGTAAATGAGCAGTTCTTC.